This T cell receptor beta chain was sequenced in a study of technical replicates of blood from several donors. A few counts support this clone. The CDR3 is 15 residues long. The V gene's germline CDR1 is SGHAT and CDR2 FQNNGV. V was shortened by 5 bases and J by 4 bases, with 17 bases between the two germline ends. Only in-frame clones appear in the TCRdb table, and some are missing; sequencing was by immunoSEQ multiplex PCR. The table has about 87,000 clones, around 95% seen once; the top ten hold 0.34%. The receptor was derived from a human donor in good health. The sequenced sample consisted of T cells isolated from PBMCs. The chain employs TRBV11-2 and TRBJ1-1; D may be TRBD1 (6 bases). CDR3 bases: TGTGCCAGCAGCACTACAGGGCTTCCAGGCACTGAAGCTTTCTTT. Protein sequence: CASSTTGLPGTEAFF.